One sample yielded the 17 T cell receptor beta chains listed below, sequenced in a study of shared clonotypes between healthy human individuals. Sequenced by immunoSEQ multiplex PCR; TCRdb stores in-frame clones only, minus some. The table records about 1 million clones, around four fifths of them present only once. Sequencing was done on a sample of memory CD4+ T cells sorted from blood. As for subset: CD45RA-negative fraction. Receptors originate from a man younger than 30 in good health.

The V call is TRBV15, the J call TRBJ2-1; D may correspond to TRBD1 or TRBD2 (5 bases each). Per the germline V gene, CDR1 is LNHNV and CDR2 is YYDKDF (reference sequence). CDR3 length equals 15 residues. The V gene lost 0 bases and the J gene lost 5 bases, with 11 bases spanning the gap. The CDR3 here is CATSRDKGPNNEQFF. The CDR3 nucleotides read TGTGCCACCAGCAGAGATAAGGGACCCAACAATGAGCAGTTCTTC.

The CDR3 DNA reads as TGTGCCAGCAGCCCTGGGGGACTAGCCCCGTGGGAGCAGTACTTC. Translating it yields CASSPGGLAPWEQYF. The chain uses TRBV6-5 and TRBJ2-7; TRBD2 agrees at 9 bases. The length of the CDR3 is 15 residues. Losses at the gene ends were 6 bases for V and 7 bases for J; bases not matched to a gene: 13. Per germline, CDR1 MNHEY and CDR2 SVGAGI.

Here the CDR3 DNA reads TGTGCCAGCAGTTCGGCTCAAACCCCCAAAAACATTCAGTACTTC. Protein product: CASSSAQTPKNIQYF. The V gene is TRBV27, the J gene TRBJ2-4; no reliable D call. The CDR3 has 15 residues. Germline V gives CDR1 MNHEY, CDR2 SMNVEV (reference sequence). V lost 4 bases, J lost 2 bases, and 12 bases lay in between.

This chain connects TRBV11-2 to TRBJ1-1; no clear D gene. V gave up 5 bases and J gave up 0 bases, with 7 bases separating them. The CDR3 spans 13 residues. The germline CDR1 and CDR2 sequences are SGHAT and FQNNGV. The CDR3 DNA follows: TGTGCCAGCAGCCTCGATATGAACACTGAAGCTTTCTTT. Translating it yields CASSLDMNTEAFF.

This chain uses TRBV28 with TRBJ2-2, with 8 bases that match TRBD1. V lost 5 bases and J lost 3; bases outside the gene matches: 5. This CDR3 comprises 15 residues. CDR1 is MDHEN, CDR2 SYDVKM, per germline. The CDR3 nucleotides are TGTGCCAGCAGTAGATTGGACAGGGACACCGGGGAGCTGTTTTTT. It encodes CASSRLDRDTGELFF.

V is TRBV7-6 and J is TRBJ2-5; 10 positions match TRBD1. Germline CDR1 reads SGHVS; CDR2 reads FNYEAQ. This CDR3 is built from 15 residues. The J segment lost 5 bases and the V segment lost 5 bases, leaving 8 bases of the junction unmatched. The CDR3 region is CASSVDRGQIETQYF. DNA of the CDR3: TGTGCCAGCAGCGTTGACAGGGGGCAAATCGAGACCCAGTACTTC. Combining the CDR3 with reference TRBV7-6 and TRBJ2-5 gives the whole variable domain GAGVSQSPRYKVTKRGQDVALRCDPISGHVSLYWYRQALGQGPEFLTYFNYEAQQDKSGLPNDRFSAERPEGSISTLTIQRTEQRDSAMYRCASSVDRGQIETQYFGPGTRLLVL.

The rearrangement joins TRBV4-1 to TRBJ2-7; D gene uncertain. The V and J ends lost 4 bases and 1 base respectively, with 11 bases between them. Looked up from germline, CDR1 is MGHRA and CDR2 is YSYEKL. The length of the CDR3 is 14 residues. This CDR3 reads CASSRDGLSYEQYF. The CDR3 nucleotides read TGCGCCAGCAGCCGCGACGGTCTGTCCTACGAGCAGTACTTC.

The chain carries TRBV6-5 and TRBJ1-2; TRBD1 aligns across 7 bases. The CDR3 spans 14 residues. Germline V gene data show CDR1 as MNHEY and CDR2 as SVGAGI. After removal of 3 bases from V and 7 bases from J, the junction contained 8 bases not matched to a gene. CDR3 in amino acids: CASSYRTGFSGYTF. The CDR3 coding sequence is TGTGCCAGCAGTTATCGGACAGGTTTTTCTGGCTACACCTTC.

This chain uses TRBV7-9 with TRBJ2-5; D gene ambiguous. CDR3 size: 12 residues. Trimming took 3 bases from V and 3 from J, leaving 5 bases between them. Per the germline V gene, CDR1 is SEHNR and CDR2 is FQNEAQ (reference sequence). The CDR3 sequence is CASSLVEETQYF. In DNA, the CDR3 is TGTGCCAGCAGCTTGGTGGAAGAGACCCAGTACTTC. The full variable domain, its missing parts supplied by reference TRBV7-9 and TRBJ2-5, is DTGVSQNPRHKITKRGQNVTFRCDPISEHNRLYWYRQTLGQGPEFLTYFQNEAQLEKSRLLSDRFSAERPKGSFSTLEIQRTEQGDSAMYLCASSLVEETQYFGPGTRLLVL.

The rearrangement joins TRBV9 to TRBJ1-2; the D gene is possibly TRBD1 (5 bases). Germline CDR1 reads SGDLS; CDR2 reads YYNGEE. There are 12 residues in the CDR3. Between the trimmed V and J ends, which lost 7 bases and 2 bases, there was a span of 9 bases. Written as DNA, the CDR3 is TGTGCCAGCTGGGACGGAAACTATGGCTACACCTTC. Translated, it gives CASWDGNYGYTF.

The rearrangement joins TRBV5-1 to TRBJ2-5; perhaps TRBD2 as D (6 bases). V was shortened by 4 bases and J by 5 bases, with 9 bases between the two germline ends. The CDR3 covers 12 residues. Germline V gene lookup returns CDR1 SGHRS and CDR2 YFSETQ. The chain's CDR3 is CASSPGVETQYF. CDR3 nucleotide sequence: TGCGCCAGCAGCCCGGGGGTGGAGACCCAGTACTTC. Based on the CDR3 plus reference TRBV5-1 and TRBJ2-5, the full variable domain is KAGVTQTPRYLIKTRGQQVTLSCSPISGHRSVSWYQQTPGQGLQFLFEYFSETQRNKGNFPGRFSGRQFSNSRSEMNVSTLELGDSALYLCASSPGVETQYFGPGTRLLVL.

This clone appeared a single time. The chain joins TRBV9 to TRBJ2-3; D uncertain. CDR1 is SGDLS, CDR2 YYNGEE, per germline. V was clipped by 9 bases and J by 3 bases, with 8 bases between them. This CDR3 region has 11 residues. The CDR3 coding sequence is TGTGCCATCTGCGAAACAGATACGCAGTATTTT. Translating gives CAICETDTQYF.

The J gene is TRBJ2-1, the V gene TRBV11-3; 9 nucleotides agree with TRBD2. This CDR3 is built from 16 residues. Germline trimming cut 0 bases from V and 5 bases from J; bases unmatched to any gene: 5. Germline V gene data show CDR1 as SGHNT and CDR2 as YENEEA. The CDR3: CASSLEGTSLHNEQFF. In DNA, the CDR3 is TGTGCCAGCAGCTTAGAGGGGACTAGCCTACACAATGAGCAGTTCTTC.

The chain combines TRBV18 with TRBJ1-4, with D possibly TRBD1 on 5 matching bases. The CDR3 has 16 amino acids. Germline lookup yields CDR1 KGHSH and CDR2 LQKENI. Trimming left V 1 base short and J 6 bases short, with 15 bases between. CDR3 DNA: TGTGCCAGCTCACCACGCCAGGGCTTGCTGGATGAAAAACTGTTTTTT. Encoded protein: CASSPRQGLLDEKLFF.

With respect to this clone: Different DNA sequences within this sample yield the same CDR3. This chain uses TRBV25-1 with TRBJ2-5; TRBD1 matches at 7 bases. Germline values: CDR1 MGHDK, CDR2 SYGVNS. CDR3 length: 13 amino acids. The J segment lost 2 bases and the V segment lost 6 bases, leaving 3 bases of the junction unmatched. The CDR3 nucleotides read TGTGCCAGCAGGAGGGGACAGCAAGAGACCCAGTACTTC. Its protein is CASRRGQQETQYF.

This chain connects TRBV9 to TRBJ1-3; 8 nucleotides agree with TRBD1. The CDR3 is 15 amino acids. CDR1 is SGDLS and CDR2 is YYNGEE in the germline V gene. The J segment lost 3 bases and the V segment lost 4 bases, leaving 6 bases of the junction unmatched. The DNA of the CDR3 is TGTGCCAGCAGCACGCGGACAGGGATTGGAAACACCATATATTTT. It encodes CASSTRTGIGNTIYF.

About this clone: Other nucleotide sequences in the sample specify the same CDR3. The chain has TRBV5-1 and TRBJ2-1, with 7 nucleotides matching TRBD2. Germline V gene sequence: CDR1 SGHRS, CDR2 YFSETQ. CDR3 length equals 16 residues. V shed 3 bases, J shed 0 bases, and the junction held 6 bases outside the gene matches. The CDR3 reads CASSSGGGSSYNEQFF. CDR3 bases: TGCGCCAGCAGCTCCGGTGGCGGGAGCTCCTACAATGAGCAGTTCTTC.